This T cell receptor (beta chain) is from a study of cytomegalovirus exposure and HLA in healthy donors. Overall study findings and caveats: Later analysis identified a missense DCLRE1C variant that was linked to TCR beta V- and J-gene trimming. As was reported, the HLA-A and HLA-B alleles of most subjects were accurately predicted from TCR beta sequences.

The donors (healthy individuals) were bone marrow donors. This CDR3 has 15 amino acids. Trimming left V 6 bases short and J 3 bases short, with 17 bases between. The germline gives CDR1 SGHNT, CDR2 YYREEE (reference sequence). PCR employed 60 Vbeta and 13 Jbeta primers. As handled by the study authors: Approximately 78 million unique TCR beta chains, roughly 11 million of them shared, were counted by a later analysis. TCRdb's table, derived via immunoSEQ multiplex PCR, lists solely in-frame clones and lacks some. V and J calls and clone size are as listed in that table; D and trimming were resolved from the DNA. The sample holds about 120,000 clones; around 68% are singletons and the top ten take approximately 4%. A few counts support this clone. Its target is unknown.

This chain links TRBV5-4 with TRBJ2-3; tentative D call: TRBD2 (7 bases). The TCR comes from a man aged 35 to 55 in good health and CMV-seropositive. The sample comprised PBMCs. DNA of the CDR3: TGTGCCAGCAACTATGGGGGCGGGGGTACAGATACGCAGTATTTT. Translated: CASNYGGGGTDTQYF.